A single sample is the source of the 27 T cell receptor beta chains below, sequenced in a study of breast tumors, draining lymph nodes, adjacent tissues. From the multiplex PCR reads, TCRdb called clonotypes with MiXCR, one entry per CDR3 protein. The sample shows around 100,000 distinct CDR3 sequences, about 20% of them seen only once. Axillary draining lymph nodes of breast cancer patients supplied the node samples. Sequencing was carried out using axillary lymph node tissue. These receptors originate from a female donor with breast cancer. Some clones in this sample may be carry-over from other donors' samples.

The chain combines TRBV9 with TRBJ2-5, with 7 bases aligning to TRBD2. CDR3 length: 15 residues. The V and J ends lost 4 bases and 4 bases, in that order; junction bases with no gene match: 10. Per germline, CDR1 SGDLS and CDR2 YYNGEE. CDR3 sequence (DNA): TGTGCCAGCAGCTATAGCTGGGGGGGGGGAGAGACCCAGTACTTC. Translated, it gives CASSYSWGGGETQYF.

This clonotype was recorded many times. This chain connects TRBV5-1 to TRBJ2-7, with 10 bases fitting TRBD1. V lost 2 bases, J lost 5 bases, and 1 base stayed unmatched. Germline V gene lookup returns CDR1 SGHRS and CDR2 YFSETQ. This CDR3 contains 13 residues. CDR3 sequence: CASSLGTGDEQYF. CDR3 sequence (DNA): TGCGCCAGCAGCTTAGGGACAGGGGACGAGCAGTACTTC.

In its sample, this clonotype was seen many times. The rearrangement links TRBV2 to TRBJ1-4; tentative D call: TRBD1 (5 bases). CDR3 length: 13 amino acids. Trimming removed 4 bases at V and 5 bases at J, with 8 bases between. Germline V gene data show CDR1 as SNHLY and CDR2 as FYNNEI. CDR3 sequence reads: CASSVRGNEKLFF. The CDR3 DNA reads as TGTGCCAGCAGTGTGCGGGGGAATGAAAAACTGTTTTTT.

On this clonotype: A much larger clone differs by one base, so this may be a read error. The gene calls are TRBV3-1 and TRBJ2-5; D is uncertain. Germline-derived CDR1 and CDR2 are LGHDT and YNNKEL (reference sequence). The CDR3 runs to 13 residues. Trimming took off 0 bases at V and 6 bases at J, with 8 bases between the two ends. CDR3 in DNA: TGTGCCAGCAGCCAAGATCACGGTAAGACCCAGTACTTC. Protein: CASSQDHGKTQYF.

By proportion, this clonotype is medium-sized. Germline is not matched at one junction end, which may reflect a read error. J is TRBJ2-7 and V is TRBV20-1, with D tentatively TRBD1 or TRBD2 (5 bases each). In germline, CDR1 is DFQATT, CDR2 SNEGSKA (reference sequence). The CDR3 sequence is 11 residues long. Written as DNA, the CDR3 is TGCAGTGCTAGTGAGGGTGGGGGACCAGTCTTC. Its protein is CSASEGGGPVF.

As regards this clonotype: This may come from a read error, since a much larger clone is one base off. The chain uses TRBV6-2 or TRBV6-3 and TRBJ1-2; 9 bases are shared with TRBD1. The CDR3 spans 15 residues. V shed 0 bases, J shed 7 bases, and the junction held 6 bases outside the gene matches. Germline-derived CDR1 and CDR2 are MNHEY and SVGEGT. DNA of the CDR3: TGTGCCAGCAGTTACTCGAGAACAGGGGGCTTTGGCTACACCTTC. It codes for CASSYSRTGGFGYTF.

The table lists this clonotype with many counts. V usage is TRBV29-1 and J usage is TRBJ1-5; D might be TRBD1 (6 bases). Germline assignment: CDR1 SQVTM and CDR2 ANQGSEA. The CDR3 is made up of 13 amino acids. Deletions cut 6 bases from V and 7 bases from J, with 16 bases between. The CDR3 reads CSVMGAQGQPQHF. DNA of the CDR3: TGCAGCGTGATGGGGGCACAGGGACAGCCCCAGCATTTT.

The table lists this clonotype with many counts. The V and J genes are TRBV30 and TRBJ2-6, with D unclear. This CDR3 comprises 14 residues. Between the trimmed V and J ends, which lost 5 bases and 1 base, there was a span of 9 bases. In germline, CDR1 is GTSNPN, CDR2 SVGIG (reference sequence). Written as DNA, the CDR3 is TGTGCCTGGGACGCAGCTTCTGGGGCCAACGTCCTGACTTTC. Protein sequence: CAWDAASGANVLTF.

This clonotype was seen once. The chain employs TRBV12-3 or TRBV12-4 and TRBJ2-1, with unresolved D. Trimming cost V 7 bases and J 4 bases, with 17 bases left between them. The CDR3 loop spans 15 amino acids. Here the CDR3 reads CASTSGRAGYNEQFF. CDR3 DNA sequence: TGTGCCAGCACCTCCGGCCGGGCTGGGTACAATGAGCAGTTCTTC.

The sample holds many counts of this clonotype. This chain joins TRBV7-9 and TRBJ2-7; D is possibly TRBD2 (6 bases). CDR3 length: 12 residues. Trimming removed 5 bases at V and 3 bases at J, with 8 bases between. Looked up from germline, CDR1 is SEHNR and CDR2 is FQNEAQ (reference sequence). DNA of the CDR3: TGTGCCAGCAGCGGAGGGCTCTACGAGCAGTACTTC. Translation: CASSGGLYEQYF.

In its sample, this clonotype was seen many times. The V gene is TRBV6-5, the J gene TRBJ2-1; 7 nucleotides align to TRBD2. The CDR3 spans 12 residues. V shed 9 bases, J shed 9 bases, and the junction held 8 bases outside the gene matches. Germline assignment: CDR1 MNHEY and CDR2 SVGAGI. Written as DNA, the CDR3 is TGTGCCAGTTCATGGGGGGGTGGTGAGCAGTTCTTC. Its protein is CASSWGGGEQFF.

About this clonotype: This could be a read error, since a much larger clone is one nucleotide away. The chain is built from TRBV29-1 and TRBJ2-7; D may correspond to TRBD1 or TRBD2 (5 bases each). Germline V lookup: CDR1 SQVTM, CDR2 ANQGSEA. V was trimmed by 2 bases and J by 7 bases, leaving 9 bases between them. The CDR3 spans 11 residues. As DNA, the CDR3 is TGCAGCGTTGAAATGGGGGTGGAGCAGTACTTC. It translates to CSVEMGVEQYF.

This clonotype was counted ten times or more. The chain links TRBV4-2 to TRBJ2-3; 9 bases fit TRBD2. CDR3 length equals 17 residues. From germline, CDR1 is LGHNA and CDR2 YNFKEQ. Trimming took 0 bases from V and 2 from J; bases not matched to a gene: 6. The CDR3, as DNA: TGTGCCAGCAGCCAAGAGGTGCTAGCGGGACTCACAGATACGCAGTATTTT. Amino acid sequence: CASSQEVLAGLTDTQYF.

Worth noting for this clonotype: A much bigger clone sits one base away, suggesting this may be a read error. This rearrangement joins TRBV9 to TRBJ2-2; D may correspond to TRBD1 or TRBD2 (6 bases each). Germline V CDR1 and CDR2: SGDLS, YYNGEE. The CDR3 sequence is 17 residues long. The CDR3 DNA is TGTGCCAGCAGCGTAGTATACGGGGGCGGAATGGCCGGGGAGCTGCTTTTT. Its protein product is CASSVVYGGGMAGELLF.

The sample holds many counts of this clonotype. V usage is TRBV6-5 and J usage is TRBJ1-5; TRBD1 aligns across 8 bases. The germline V gene encodes CDR1 MNHEY and CDR2 SVGAGI. The CDR3 covers 14 residues. V lost 7 bases to trimming and J lost 7 bases; unmatched junction nucleotides: 9. The CDR3 protein is CASNSGGAGQPQHF. For the CDR3, the DNA is TGTGCCAGCAACTCAGGGGGCGCAGGGCAGCCCCAGCATTTT.

This clonotype was recorded many times. The chain uses TRBV7-2 and TRBJ1-2; weak D call: TRBD1 (6 bases). V lost 5 bases to trimming and J lost 4 bases, with 11 bases between them. The CDR3 totals 13 residues. Germline loops: CDR1 SGHTA, CDR2 FQGNSA. CDR3 protein: CASSTRGRYGYTF. CDR3 in DNA: TGTGCCAGCAGCACCCGGGGGCGCTATGGCTACACCTTC.

This clonotype was seen repeatedly, ten times or more. The chain joins TRBV27 to TRBJ1-2; 8 bases map to TRBD1. The CDR3 is 15 residues long. V dropped 10 bases and J dropped 1; count of bases not matched to a gene: 11. The V gene's germline CDR1 is MNHEY and CDR2 SMNVEV (reference sequence). CDR3 region: CATRGLVNVNYGYTF. For the CDR3, the DNA is TGTGCCACCAGGGGGCTGGTGAACGTTAACTATGGCTACACCTTC.

This clonotype was observed at least ten times. The chain uses TRBV27 and TRBJ2-7, with D perhaps matching TRBD2 (6 bases). Trimming left V 4 bases short and J 6 bases short, with 10 bases between. Germline CDR1 reads MNHEY; CDR2 reads SMNVEV (reference sequence). The CDR3 runs 12 residues. DNA for the CDR3: TGTGCCAGCAGTTACCACGGGGGCGAGCAGTACTTC. Translation: CASSYHGGEQYF.

The V and J genes are TRBV5-1 and TRBJ2-3; D might be TRBD2 (7 bases). Germline loops: CDR1 SGHRS, CDR2 YFSETQ. The CDR3 runs 15 residues. Trimming shortened V by 1 base and J by 6 bases, and 15 bases separated the two germline ends. The CDR3 DNA is TGCGCCAGCAGCTTGCCTACCGGGGGGCCCGATACGCAGTATTTT. Translating gives CASSLPTGGPDTQYF.

This chain joins TRBV20-1 and TRBJ1-4, with 7 bases fitting TRBD1. V gave up 6 bases and J gave up 2 bases; unmatched junction bases: 3. The germline CDR1 and CDR2 sequences are DFQATT and SNEGSKA (reference sequence). This CDR3 spans 13 amino acids. The CDR3 here is CSARGATNEKLFF. The CDR3 DNA reads as TGCAGTGCCAGGGGGGCCACTAATGAAAAACTGTTTTTT.

Only one count was recorded for this clonotype. The CDR3 end shows no conserved phenylalanine or tryptophan, and so a read error is likely. The rearrangement links TRBV5-4 to TRBJ2-7, with TRBD1 identical over 7 bases. This CDR3 region has 15 residues. The germline V gene has CDR1 SGHNT and CDR2 YYREEE (reference sequence). J was trimmed by 5 bases and V by 4 bases; bases with no gene match: 12. The CDR3 DNA reads TGTGCCAGCAGCCAAAATACAGGGGTAGGGAACGAGCAGTACCTC. Translation gives CASSQNTGVGNEQYL.

This clonotype was observed many times. The J gene is TRBJ2-7, the V gene TRBV20-1; TRBD2 is a possible D gene (5 bases). The CDR3 spans 15 residues. V was trimmed by 0 bases and J by 3 bases, leaving 15 bases between them. Germline V gene sequence: CDR1 DFQATT, CDR2 SNEGSKA (reference sequence). The CDR3 bases are TGCAGTGCTAGAGATATCGCTGGAGGTCTCTACGAGCAGTACTTC. Residues: CSARDIAGGLYEQYF.

This clonotype was seen many times. This chain connects TRBV4-2 to TRBJ1-6; unclear D gene. The V and J ends lost 2 bases and 5 bases respectively, with 7 bases between them. Germline values: CDR1 LGHNA, CDR2 YNFKEQ. The CDR3 totals 14 residues. The CDR3, as DNA: TGTGCCAGCAGCCAACAAGAAAATAATTCACCCCTCCACTTT. Translation gives CASSQQENNSPLHF.

This clonotype showed up many times. The chain recombines TRBV30 with TRBJ2-1; 7 nucleotides agree with TRBD2. The V gene end was trimmed by 0 bases and the J gene end by 10 bases; junction bases not matched to a gene: 6. CDR1 and CDR2 (germline): GTSNPN, SVGIG (reference sequence). This CDR3 contains 13 residues. CDR3 protein: CAWSVYGGGEQFF. In nucleotides, the CDR3 is TGTGCCTGGAGTGTATACGGGGGAGGGGAGCAGTTCTTC.

The genes are TRBV5-6 and TRBJ1-5; TRBD1 might be the D (6 bases). V dropped 8 bases and J dropped 6 bases, with 21 bases sitting between them. The V gene's germline CDR1 is SGHDT and CDR2 YYEEEE. This CDR3 is 15 amino acids long. CDR3 sequence: CASAVGTNGLQPQHF. The CDR3 DNA follows: TGTGCCAGTGCCGTTGGGACAAACGGACTTCAGCCCCAGCATTTT.

This clonotype was counted many times. The chain joins TRBV19 to TRBJ1-2; D uncertain. The CDR3 is made up of 14 amino acids. V lost 7 bases to trimming and J lost 3 bases, with 15 bases between them. Looked up from germline, CDR1 is LNHDA and CDR2 is SQIVND (reference sequence). CDR3 residues: CASTIAGVDYGYTF. Here the CDR3 DNA reads TGTGCCAGTACCATAGCTGGGGTTGACTATGGCTACACCTTC.

There are many counts of this clonotype. The V and J genes are TRBV6-5 and TRBJ1-2; no clear D. This CDR3 has 14 residues. CDR1 is MNHEY, CDR2 SVGAGI, per germline. V was shortened by 2 bases and J by 7 bases, with 14 bases between the two germline ends. This chain's CDR3 is CASSYRSGLGGYTF. CDR3 sequence (DNA): TGTGCCAGCAGTTACCGGTCGGGGTTAGGTGGCTACACCTTC.